Listed below are T cell receptor beta chains from one sample, sequenced in a study of cytomegalovirus exposure and HLA in healthy donors. Sequenced by immunoSEQ multiplex PCR; TCRdb stores in-frame clones only, minus some. Of about 110,000 clones listed, around 85% are singletons. Sequenced sample: PBMCs. The receptors originated from a woman under 30 in good health and CMV-seronegative. Each CDR3 is given with its conserved first and last residue. A D gene is named only where the DNA matches it firmly. A clone size is listed for some rows: how often the clone was seen (once, few, many), or a class if it is expanded.

d_call: .
v_call: TRBV7-9
clone_size: .
j_call: TRBJ1-4
cdr3_nt: TGTGCCAGCAGCTTATTGATAAGGCGAGGTGATAATGAAAAACTGTTTTTT
cdr3_aa: CASSLLIRRGDNEKLFF

d_call: .
v_call: TRBV28
clone_size: .
j_call: TRBJ2-7
cdr3_nt: TGTGCCAGCAGTTTTTTCAGGGGTGACGAGCAGTACTTC
cdr3_aa: CASSFFRGDEQYF

d_call: TRBD2
v_call: TRBV6-1
clone_size: .
j_call: TRBJ2-3
cdr3_nt: TGTGCCAGCAGTGAAGCGGCGGGGGGGCCAGATACGCAGTATTTT
cdr3_aa: CASSEAAGGPDTQYF

d_call: TRBD1
v_call: TRBV14
clone_size: .
j_call: TRBJ2-1
cdr3_nt: TGTGCCAGCAGCCAAGACCGGGACCCAGGGGGTGAGCAGTTCTTC
cdr3_aa: CASSQDRDPGGEQFF

d_call: TRBD1
v_call: TRBV27
clone_size: .
j_call: TRBJ2-1
cdr3_nt: TGTGCCAGCCATCGGACAGGGAGAAATGAGCAGTTCTTC
cdr3_aa: CASHRTGRNEQFF

d_call: TRBD1
v_call: TRBV4-1
clone_size: .
j_call: TRBJ1-5
cdr3_nt: TGCGCCAGCAGCCAAGTACAGGGGAATCAGCCCCAGCATTTT
cdr3_aa: CASSQVQGNQPQHF

d_call: TRBD1
v_call: TRBV4-2
clone_size: .
j_call: TRBJ2-2
cdr3_nt: TGTGCCAGCAGCCACGGGACAGGGGGCACCGGGGAGCTGTTTTTT
cdr3_aa: CASSHGTGGTGELFF

d_call: .
v_call: TRBV19
clone_size: .
j_call: TRBJ1-5
cdr3_nt: TGTGCCAGTAGTATAGACCCTGGAGGGTCCAATCAGCCCCAGCATTTT
cdr3_aa: CASSIDPGGSNQPQHF

d_call: .
v_call: TRBV19
clone_size: .
j_call: TRBJ2-3
cdr3_nt: TGTGCCAGTAGTATCGGACAACACACAGATACGCAGTATTTT
cdr3_aa: CASSIGQHTDTQYF

d_call: .
v_call: TRBV7-3
clone_size: .
j_call: TRBJ2-3
cdr3_nt: TGTGCCAGCAGCGCCGGACTCTCCACAGATACGCAGTATTTT
cdr3_aa: CASSAGLSTDTQYF

d_call: .
v_call: TRBV9
clone_size: .
j_call: TRBJ2-1
cdr3_nt: TGTGCCAGCAGACCAACCGGGACCCAGGGGTACAATGAGCAGTTCTTC
cdr3_aa: CASRPTGTQGYNEQFF

d_call: .
v_call: TRBV6-5
clone_size: .
j_call: TRBJ2-2
cdr3_nt: TGTGCCAGCAGCTCCGGGGAATCCGGGGAGCTGTTTTTT
cdr3_aa: CASSSGESGELFF

d_call: .
v_call: TRBV7-2
clone_size: few
j_call: TRBJ1-6
cdr3_nt: TGTGCCAGCAGCTTCGGGTTGTCAGCCCTCCACTTT
cdr3_aa: CASSFGLSALHF

d_call: .
v_call: TRBV5-1
clone_size: .
j_call: TRBJ1-1
cdr3_nt: TGCGCCAGCAGCTTGGTCGGCAGGGGTGCTGAAGCTTTCTTT
cdr3_aa: CASSLVGRGAEAFF

d_call: .
v_call: TRBV29-1
clone_size: .
j_call: TRBJ2-2
cdr3_nt: TGCAGCGTTGGGGGGGAGCTTTACACCGGGGAGCTGTTTTTT
cdr3_aa: CSVGGELYTGELFF

d_call: TRBD1
v_call: TRBV7-7
clone_size: .
j_call: TRBJ1-5
cdr3_nt: TGTGCCAGCAGCGCGAGGGGGCTGGGAAGGAGCAATCAGCCCCAGCATTTT
cdr3_aa: CASSARGLGRSNQPQHF

d_call: TRBD1
v_call: TRBV9
clone_size: .
j_call: TRBJ2-7
cdr3_nt: TGTGCCAGCAGCCCCCAGGGGGAGACCTACGAGCAGTACTTC
cdr3_aa: CASSPQGETYEQYF

d_call: .
v_call: TRBV5-1
clone_size: .
j_call: TRBJ2-5
cdr3_nt: TGCGCCAGCAGCTTGGGAGGTGCATCGAGGCGAGAGACCCAGTACTTC
cdr3_aa: CASSLGGASRRETQYF

d_call: .
v_call: TRBV28
clone_size: .
j_call: TRBJ2-4
cdr3_nt: TGTGCCAGCAACCGTCCGGCCAGCGAGCCTCGGGGAAACATTCAGTACTTC
cdr3_aa: CASNRPASEPRGNIQYF

d_call: .
v_call: TRBV4-1
clone_size: .
j_call: TRBJ1-3
cdr3_nt: TGCGCCAGCAGCCAAGATCCCGCCTTAGGGGAAAGGGGAAACACCATATATTTT
cdr3_aa: CASSQDPALGERGNTIYF

d_call: .
v_call: TRBV5-1
clone_size: .
j_call: TRBJ2-1
cdr3_nt: TGCGCCAGCAAGGAGGGTCCCCAAAGCGGGAATGAGCAGTTCTTC
cdr3_aa: CASKEGPQSGNEQFF

d_call: TRBD2
v_call: TRBV7-9
clone_size: .
j_call: TRBJ2-3
cdr3_nt: TGTGCCAGCAGCCTAGGACTAGCCTCAGATACGCAGTATTTT
cdr3_aa: CASSLGLASDTQYF

d_call: .
v_call: TRBV30
clone_size: .
j_call: TRBJ1-4
cdr3_nt: TGTGCCTGGAGTGTGCATCCTCCGGGAACTAATGAAAAACTGTTTTTT
cdr3_aa: CAWSVHPPGTNEKLFF

d_call: .
v_call: TRBV11-1
clone_size: .
j_call: TRBJ1-1
cdr3_nt: TGTGCCAGCAGCCCCCGGGGGGGAAGCACTGAAGCTTTCTTT
cdr3_aa: CASSPRGGSTEAFF

d_call: TRBD1
v_call: TRBV6-5
clone_size: .
j_call: TRBJ1-2
cdr3_nt: TGTGCCAGCACCGGACAGGCAAACTATGGCTACACCTTC
cdr3_aa: CASTGQANYGYTF

d_call: TRBD1
v_call: TRBV2
clone_size: .
j_call: TRBJ1-2
cdr3_nt: TGTGCCAGCAGACAGGGGGCCACTAACTATGGCTACACCTTC
cdr3_aa: CASRQGATNYGYTF

d_call: TRBD2
v_call: TRBV9
clone_size: .
j_call: TRBJ2-7
cdr3_nt: TGTGCCAGCAGCCCACCTAGCGGTAGCTCCTACGAGCAGTACTTC
cdr3_aa: CASSPPSGSSYEQYF

d_call: .
v_call: TRBV28
clone_size: .
j_call: TRBJ1-2
cdr3_nt: TGTGCCAGCAGTTTTAGGACAGCCTATGGCTACACCTTC
cdr3_aa: CASSFRTAYGYTF

d_call: .
v_call: TRBV5-4
clone_size: .
j_call: TRBJ1-6
cdr3_nt: TGTGCCAGCAGTCCTTCAGGGAATTCACCCCTCCACTTT
cdr3_aa: CASSPSGNSPLHF

d_call: .
v_call: TRBV7-9
clone_size: .
j_call: TRBJ2-7
cdr3_nt: TGTGCCAGCAGCTTTATCGACGAGCAGTACTTC
cdr3_aa: CASSFIDEQYF

d_call: .
v_call: TRBV6-5
clone_size: .
j_call: TRBJ1-1
cdr3_nt: TGTGCCAGCAGTTACGACAGTTTCACTGAAGCTTTCTTT
cdr3_aa: CASSYDSFTEAFF

d_call: TRBD1
v_call: TRBV6-6
clone_size: .
j_call: TRBJ1-6
cdr3_nt: TGTGCCAGCAGTTCGGCCAGGGGACAGGGATACTCACCCCTCCACTTT
cdr3_aa: CASSSARGQGYSPLHF

d_call: .
v_call: TRBV6-1
clone_size: .
j_call: TRBJ1-4
cdr3_nt: TGTGCCAGCAGTGAAGCCGGGGGATGGGGTAATGAAAAACTGTTTTTT
cdr3_aa: CASSEAGGWGNEKLFF

d_call: .
v_call: TRBV5-1
clone_size: .
j_call: TRBJ2-2
cdr3_nt: TGCGCCAGCAGCTTGGTTGGAGACCAGAACACCGGGGAGCTGTTTTTT
cdr3_aa: CASSLVGDQNTGELFF

d_call: .
v_call: TRBV9
clone_size: .
j_call: TRBJ2-3
cdr3_nt: TGTGCCAGCAGCGTAAACTTGCGGGGTAGCACAGATACGCAGTATTTT
cdr3_aa: CASSVNLRGSTDTQYF

d_call: TRBD2
v_call: TRBV6-1
clone_size: .
j_call: TRBJ2-1
cdr3_nt: TGTGCCAGCACCCCTCTTGTGACTAGCGGCGATGAGCAGTTCTTC
cdr3_aa: CASTPLVTSGDEQFF

d_call: TRBD2
v_call: TRBV6-4
clone_size: .
j_call: TRBJ2-1
cdr3_nt: TGTGCCAGCAGTGTAGCGGGGGGGCCGGCTGAGCAGTTCTTC
cdr3_aa: CASSVAGGPAEQFF

d_call: .
v_call: TRBV5-8
clone_size: .
j_call: TRBJ1-5
cdr3_nt: TGTGCCAGCAGCTTGGCCGGGTTGGGGGGTCAGCCCCAGCATTTT
cdr3_aa: CASSLAGLGGQPQHF

d_call: .
v_call: TRBV28
clone_size: once
j_call: TRBJ2-1
cdr3_nt: TGTGCCAGCAGTTTATCCACAGACAATGAGCAGTTCTTC
cdr3_aa: CASSLSTDNEQFF

d_call: .
v_call: TRBV28
clone_size: .
j_call: TRBJ1-1
cdr3_nt: TGTGCCATTACTAGGGCGACTGAAGCTTTCTTT
cdr3_aa: CAITRATEAFF

d_call: .
v_call: TRBV6-6
clone_size: .
j_call: TRBJ2-1
cdr3_nt: TGTGCCAGCAGTTACAAAAGCCCTTACAATGAGCAGTTCTTC
cdr3_aa: CASSYKSPYNEQFF

d_call: .
v_call: TRBV7-2
clone_size: .
j_call: TRBJ2-7
cdr3_nt: TGTGCCAGCAGCCTAATAGACAGTGGCGAGCAGTACTTC
cdr3_aa: CASSLIDSGEQYF

d_call: .
v_call: TRBV5-6
clone_size: .
j_call: TRBJ2-1
cdr3_nt: TGTGCCAGCAGCACAAAATATCAGGGACTCCTATACTACAATGAGCAGTTCTTC
cdr3_aa: CASSTKYQGLLYYNEQFF

d_call: .
v_call: TRBV18
clone_size: .
j_call: TRBJ1-6
cdr3_nt: TGTGCCAGCTCACCGGGGCAATCTAATTCACCCCTCCACTTT
cdr3_aa: CASSPGQSNSPLHF

d_call: .
v_call: TRBV6-5
clone_size: .
j_call: TRBJ1-3
cdr3_nt: TGTGCCAGCAGCTACCGGTCGGGGTACGGAAACACCATATATTTT
cdr3_aa: CASSYRSGYGNTIYF

d_call: .
v_call: TRBV12-5
clone_size: .
j_call: TRBJ1-1
cdr3_nt: TGTGCTAGTGGTCGGAAATGGGCGAACACTGAAGCTTTCTTT
cdr3_aa: CASGRKWANTEAFF

d_call: .
v_call: TRBV6-5
clone_size: .
j_call: TRBJ2-2
cdr3_nt: TGTGCCGCCGGGGACTTGAACACCGGGGAGCTGTTTTTT
cdr3_aa: CAAGDLNTGELFF

d_call: .
v_call: TRBV2
clone_size: .
j_call: TRBJ1-1
cdr3_nt: TGTGCCAGCCTACAGGGCGTCTGGACTGAAGCTTTCTTT
cdr3_aa: CASLQGVWTEAFF

d_call: .
v_call: TRBV4-1
clone_size: .
j_call: TRBJ2-7
cdr3_nt: TGCGCCAGCAGTCAAAGGGAGTCCGGGAGCTACGAGCAGTACTTC
cdr3_aa: CASSQRESGSYEQYF

d_call: .
v_call: TRBV30
clone_size: many
j_call: TRBJ1-2
cdr3_nt: TGTGCCTGGAGTGAAGGGGTTGGCTACACCTTC
cdr3_aa: CAWSEGVGYTF

d_call: TRBD2
v_call: TRBV7-9
clone_size: .
j_call: TRBJ2-3
cdr3_nt: TGTGCCAGCAGCCTGGGACTAGCGGCAGATACGCAGTATTTT
cdr3_aa: CASSLGLAADTQYF

d_call: .
v_call: TRBV27
clone_size: .
j_call: TRBJ1-2
cdr3_nt: TGTGCCAGCAGTATTCAATTGCCCCAGAGGTATGGCTACACCTTC
cdr3_aa: CASSIQLPQRYGYTF

d_call: .
v_call: TRBV9
clone_size: .
j_call: TRBJ2-2
cdr3_nt: TGTGCCAGCAGCCCAGGGCCCGGGGAGCTGTTTTTT
cdr3_aa: CASSPGPGELFF

d_call: TRBD1
v_call: TRBV6-1
clone_size: few
j_call: TRBJ1-1
cdr3_nt: TGTGCCAGCAGTGAAGTTCAGGGGGCGACTGAAGCTTTCTTT
cdr3_aa: CASSEVQGATEAFF

d_call: .
v_call: TRBV10-2
clone_size: .
j_call: TRBJ1-2
cdr3_nt: TGCGCCAGCAGTTCCGACTCCGTTGGTAGCTACACCTTC
cdr3_aa: CASSSDSVGSYTF

d_call: TRBD1
v_call: TRBV6-1
clone_size: .
j_call: TRBJ2-7
cdr3_nt: TGTGCCAGCAGTCGAACAGGGGGCGAGCAGTACTTC
cdr3_aa: CASSRTGGEQYF

d_call: .
v_call: TRBV20-1
clone_size: few
j_call: TRBJ1-1
cdr3_nt: TGCAGTGCTGGCGGCCGTGAAGCTTTCTTT
cdr3_aa: CSAGGREAFF

d_call: .
v_call: TRBV6-5
clone_size: .
j_call: TRBJ2-7
cdr3_nt: TGTGCCGGAGGACAGCCCGGGAACGAGCAGTACTTC
cdr3_aa: CAGGQPGNEQYF